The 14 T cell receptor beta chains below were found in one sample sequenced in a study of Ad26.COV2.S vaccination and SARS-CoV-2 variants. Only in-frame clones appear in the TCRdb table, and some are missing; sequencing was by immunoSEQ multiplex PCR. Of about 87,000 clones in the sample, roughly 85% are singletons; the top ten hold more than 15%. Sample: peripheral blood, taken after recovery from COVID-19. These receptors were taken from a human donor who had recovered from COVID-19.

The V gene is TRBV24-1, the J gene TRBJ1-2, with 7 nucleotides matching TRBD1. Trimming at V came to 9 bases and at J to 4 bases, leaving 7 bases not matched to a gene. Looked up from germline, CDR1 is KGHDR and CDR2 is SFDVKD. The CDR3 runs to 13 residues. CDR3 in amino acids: CATGKQGTYGYTF. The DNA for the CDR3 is TGTGCCACCGGGAAACAGGGGACCTATGGCTACACCTTC.

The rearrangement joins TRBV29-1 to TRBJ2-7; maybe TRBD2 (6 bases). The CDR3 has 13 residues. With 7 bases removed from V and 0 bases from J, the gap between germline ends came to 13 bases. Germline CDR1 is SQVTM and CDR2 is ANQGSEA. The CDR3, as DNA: TGCAGCGCCCTGCCGACTAGCTCCTACGAGCAGTACTTC. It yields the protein CSALPTSSYEQYF.

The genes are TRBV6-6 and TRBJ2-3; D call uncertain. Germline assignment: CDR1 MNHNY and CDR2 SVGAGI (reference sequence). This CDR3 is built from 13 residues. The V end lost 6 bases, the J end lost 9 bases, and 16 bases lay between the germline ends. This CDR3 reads CASSVALTVTQYF. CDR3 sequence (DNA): TGTGCCAGCAGCGTCGCTCTCACGGTCACGCAGTATTTT.

CDR3 nucleotides: TGTGCCAGCTTCCGGGACTACGAGCAGTACTTC. This sequence encodes CASFRDYEQYF. The V call is TRBV28, the J call TRBJ2-7, with TRBD2 as a possible D gene (5 bases). The ends were cut back, 8 bases at V and 3 bases at J, with 8 bases in the middle. Germline V gene data show CDR1 as MDHEN and CDR2 as SYDVKM. The CDR3 runs 11 residues.

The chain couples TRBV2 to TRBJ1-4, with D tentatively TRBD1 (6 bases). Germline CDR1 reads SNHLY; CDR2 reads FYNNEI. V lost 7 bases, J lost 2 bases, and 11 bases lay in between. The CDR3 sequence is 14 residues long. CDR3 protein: CASNPRGTNEKLFF. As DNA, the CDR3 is TGTGCCAGCAACCCAAGGGGGACTAATGAAAAACTGTTTTTT.

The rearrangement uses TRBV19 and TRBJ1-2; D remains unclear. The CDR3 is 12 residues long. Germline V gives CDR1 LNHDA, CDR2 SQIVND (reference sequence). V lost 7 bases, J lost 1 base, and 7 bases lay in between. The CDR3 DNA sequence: TGTGCCAGTACTGGCATTAACTATGGCTACACCTTC. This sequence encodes CASTGINYGYTF.

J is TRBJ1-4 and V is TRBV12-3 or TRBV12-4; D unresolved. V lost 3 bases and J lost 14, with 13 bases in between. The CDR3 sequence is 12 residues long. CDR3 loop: CASSFAGSRLFF. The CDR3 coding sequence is TGTGCCAGCAGTTTCGCCGGGTCGAGGCTGTTTTTT.

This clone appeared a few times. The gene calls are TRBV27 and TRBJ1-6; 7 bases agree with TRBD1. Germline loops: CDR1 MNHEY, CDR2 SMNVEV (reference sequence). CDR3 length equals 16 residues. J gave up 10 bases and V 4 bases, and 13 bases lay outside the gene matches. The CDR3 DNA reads TGTGCCAGCAGTTCAACGACAGGGAAGATCACGTCACCCCTCCACTTT. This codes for CASSSTTGKITSPLHF.

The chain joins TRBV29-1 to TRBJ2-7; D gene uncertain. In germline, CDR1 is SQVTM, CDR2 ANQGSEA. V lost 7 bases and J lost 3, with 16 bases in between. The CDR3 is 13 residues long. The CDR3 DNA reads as TGCAGCGCTGGGGATCCGGGTTTCTACGAGCAGTACTTC. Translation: CSAGDPGFYEQYF.

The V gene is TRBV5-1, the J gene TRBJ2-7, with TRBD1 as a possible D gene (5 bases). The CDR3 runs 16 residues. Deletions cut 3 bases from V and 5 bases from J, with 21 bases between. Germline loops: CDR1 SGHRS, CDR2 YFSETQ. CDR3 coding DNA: TGCGCCAGCAGCTGGACCGCCACAGGTACAGGAAACGAGCAGTACTTC. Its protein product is CASSWTATGTGNEQYF.

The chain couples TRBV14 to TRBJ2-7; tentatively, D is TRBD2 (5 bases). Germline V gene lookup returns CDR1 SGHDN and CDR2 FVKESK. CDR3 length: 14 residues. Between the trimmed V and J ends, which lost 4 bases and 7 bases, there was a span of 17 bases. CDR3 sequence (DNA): TGTGCCAGCAGCCCGACCCTATCAACGGGGGAGCAGTACTTC. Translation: CASSPTLSTGEQYF.

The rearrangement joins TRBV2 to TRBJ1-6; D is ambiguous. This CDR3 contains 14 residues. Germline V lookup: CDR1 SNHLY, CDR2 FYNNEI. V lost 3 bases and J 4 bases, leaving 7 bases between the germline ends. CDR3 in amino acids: CASSENLYNSPLHF. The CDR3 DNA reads TGTGCCAGCAGTGAGAACCTTTATAATTCACCCCTCCACTTT.

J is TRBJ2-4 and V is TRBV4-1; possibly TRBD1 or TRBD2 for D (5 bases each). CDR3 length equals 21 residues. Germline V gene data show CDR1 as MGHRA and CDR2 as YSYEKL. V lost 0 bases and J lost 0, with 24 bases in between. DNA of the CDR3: TGCGCCAGCAGCCAAGAGGGGCCCGGGACGGAGTTCTTACTAGCCAAAAACATTCAGTACTTC. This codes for CASSQEGPGTEFLLAKNIQYF.

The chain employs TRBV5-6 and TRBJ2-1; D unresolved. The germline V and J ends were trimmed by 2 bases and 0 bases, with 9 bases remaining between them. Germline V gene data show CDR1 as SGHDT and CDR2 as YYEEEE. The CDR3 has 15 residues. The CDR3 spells CASSFLGSSYNEQFF. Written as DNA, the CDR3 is TGTGCCAGCAGCTTCCTAGGTAGCTCCTACAATGAGCAGTTCTTC.